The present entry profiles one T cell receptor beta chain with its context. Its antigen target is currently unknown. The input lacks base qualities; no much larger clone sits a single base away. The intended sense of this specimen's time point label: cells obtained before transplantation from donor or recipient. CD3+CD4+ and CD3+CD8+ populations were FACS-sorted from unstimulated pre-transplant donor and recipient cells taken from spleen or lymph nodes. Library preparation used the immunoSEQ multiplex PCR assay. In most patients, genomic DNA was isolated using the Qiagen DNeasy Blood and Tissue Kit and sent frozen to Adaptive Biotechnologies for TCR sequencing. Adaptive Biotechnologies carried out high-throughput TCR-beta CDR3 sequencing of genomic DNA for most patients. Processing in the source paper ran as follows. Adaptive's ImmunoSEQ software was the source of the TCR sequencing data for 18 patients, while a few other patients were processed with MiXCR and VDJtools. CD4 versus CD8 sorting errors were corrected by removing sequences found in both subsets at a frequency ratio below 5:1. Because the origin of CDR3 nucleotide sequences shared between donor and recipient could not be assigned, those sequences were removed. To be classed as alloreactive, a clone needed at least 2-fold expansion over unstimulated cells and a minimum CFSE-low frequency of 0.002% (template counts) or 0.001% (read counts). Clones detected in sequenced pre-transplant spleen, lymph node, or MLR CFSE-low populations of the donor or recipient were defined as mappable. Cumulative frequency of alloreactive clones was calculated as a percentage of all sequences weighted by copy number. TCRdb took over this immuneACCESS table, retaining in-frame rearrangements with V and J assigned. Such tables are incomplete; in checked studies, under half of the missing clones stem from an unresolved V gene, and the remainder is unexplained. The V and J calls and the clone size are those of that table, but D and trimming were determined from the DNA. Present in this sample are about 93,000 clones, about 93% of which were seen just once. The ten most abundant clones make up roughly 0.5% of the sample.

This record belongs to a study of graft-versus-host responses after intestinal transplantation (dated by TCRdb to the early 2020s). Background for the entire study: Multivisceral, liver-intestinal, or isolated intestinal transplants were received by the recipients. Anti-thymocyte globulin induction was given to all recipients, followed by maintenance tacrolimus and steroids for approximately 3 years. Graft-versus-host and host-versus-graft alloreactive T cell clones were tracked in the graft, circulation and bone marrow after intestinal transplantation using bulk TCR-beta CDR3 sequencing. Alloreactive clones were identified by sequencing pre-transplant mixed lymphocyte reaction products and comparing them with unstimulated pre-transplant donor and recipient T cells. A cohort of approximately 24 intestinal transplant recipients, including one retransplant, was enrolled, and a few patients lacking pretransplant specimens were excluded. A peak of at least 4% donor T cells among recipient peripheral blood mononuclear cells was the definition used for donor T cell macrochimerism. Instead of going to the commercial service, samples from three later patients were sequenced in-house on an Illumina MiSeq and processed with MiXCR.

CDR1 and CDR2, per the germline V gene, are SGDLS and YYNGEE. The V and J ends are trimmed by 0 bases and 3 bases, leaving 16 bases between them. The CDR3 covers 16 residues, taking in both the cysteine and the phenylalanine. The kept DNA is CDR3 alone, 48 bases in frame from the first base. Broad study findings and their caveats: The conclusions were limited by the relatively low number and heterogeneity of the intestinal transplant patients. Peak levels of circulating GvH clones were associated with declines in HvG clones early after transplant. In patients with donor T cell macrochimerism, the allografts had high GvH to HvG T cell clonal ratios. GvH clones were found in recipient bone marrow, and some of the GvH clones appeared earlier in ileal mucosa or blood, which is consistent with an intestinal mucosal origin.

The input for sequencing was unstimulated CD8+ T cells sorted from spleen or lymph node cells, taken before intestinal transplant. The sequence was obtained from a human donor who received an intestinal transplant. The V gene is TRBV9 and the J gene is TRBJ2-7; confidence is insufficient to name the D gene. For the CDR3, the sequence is CASSVGGSPSIYEQYF. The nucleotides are TGTGCCAGCAGCGTAGGTGGGTCCCCTAGTATCTACGAGCAGTACTTC.